A selection of T cell receptor beta chains follows, all from one sample in a study of response to subunit inactivated influenza vaccine. Via MiXCR, TCRdb re-called the RT-PCR reads, giving one row per CDR3 protein. Of 600,000 to 700,000 distinct CDR3 sequences listed, around 13% are singletons. The sequenced sample was PBMCs from blood, obtained around 14 days before vaccination. These receptors came from a man between 45 and 60 years old who received an inactivated influenza vaccine. The CDR3 runs from the conserved cysteine through the conserved F or W.

14 | TRBJ2-7 | TRBV9 | CASSVGGLAHEQYF
18 | TRBJ2-2 | TRBV5-4 | CASSSGLAGGANTGELFF
16 | TRBJ2-1 | TRBV27 | CASSTLTGNLYNEQFF
16 | TRBJ2-1 | TRBV24-1 | CATSDHSGTSGNKQFF
16 | TRBJ1-1 | TRBV11-2 | CASSFGQWGMNTEAFF
14 | TRBJ1-6 | TRBV10-1 | CASSAGTGDSPLHF
15 | TRBJ2-1 | TRBV28 | CASSWTSGSFDEQFF
12 | TRBJ2-3 | TRBV7-9 | CASSETSDTQYF
17 | TRBJ1-1 | TRBV5-1 | CASSLKGQTNMNTEAFF
14 | TRBJ2-2 | TRBV29-1 | CSARDRGNPGELFF
13 | TRBJ2-5 | TRBV2 | CASSDNHQETQYF
13 | TRBJ2-7 | TRBV5-1 | CASSFDAAYEQYF
16 | TRBJ2-3 | TRBV2 | CASSYSRSPSTDTQYF
14 | TRBJ2-3 | TRBV5-5 | CASSWREGADTQYF
15 | TRBJ1-2 | TRBV2 | CASNPDRQADYGYTF
13 | TRBJ2-5 | TRBV19 | CASSRHLQETQYF
17 | TRBJ2-2 | TRBV27 | CASSIHGQGLNTGELFF
15 | TRBJ1-5 | TRBV7-9 | CASSNTGQNNQPQHF
14 | TRBJ1-1 | TRBV2 | CASRAWGQVTEAFF
14 | TRBJ1-4 | TRBV15 | CATSRAGQGGKLFF
13 | TRBJ2-3 | TRBV10-3 | CAIRQGVTDTQYF
12 | TRBJ2-1 | TRBV20-1 | CSGGETGNEQFF
13 | TRBJ1-1 | TRBV7-9 | CASSLGGATEAFF
15 | TRBJ2-7 | TRBV7-8 | CASSLLAGFSDEQYF
14 | TRBJ1-5 | TRBV20-1 | CSANPGGVNQPQHF
14 | TRBJ2-1 | TRBV7-2 | CASSLSQGHNEQFF
14 | TRBJ2-1 | TRBV7-8 | CASSLGWLAGEQFF
15 | TRBJ2-2 | TRBV4-3 | CASSQEAGNTGELFF
12 | TRBJ1-4 | TRBV20-1 | CSARTGGEKLFF
15 | TRBJ1-2 | TRBV11-2 | CASSLDSFGRNGYTF
16 | TRBJ2-1 | TRBV7-2 | CASSLTAGGPQGEQFF
15 | TRBJ1-2 | TRBV2 | CASAREDRGPYGYTF
16 | TRBJ1-1 | TRBV12-3/TRBV12-4 | CASSLALVRGGTEAFF
14 | TRBJ2-7 | TRBV4-1 | CASSQIGMSYEQYF
16 | TRBJ2-5 | TRBV13 | CASSQWGTSGGRTQYF
14 | TRBJ2-5 | TRBV7-2 | CASSPYSLQETQYF
13 | TRBJ2-2 | TRBV20-1 | CSARAPAGGELFF
15 | TRBJ2-7 | TRBV6-1 | CASTMPTASSYEQYF
15 | TRBJ1-4 | TRBV4-3 | CASSQVWGAGEKLFF
13 | TRBJ2-1 | TRBV12-3/TRBV12-4 | CASKPNGPGGQFF
15 | TRBJ1-1 | TRBV5-1 | CASSLGAGQNTEAFF
15 | TRBJ2-7 | TRBV6-5 | CASSYQSAVAYEQYF
15 | TRBJ2-7 | TRBV12-1 | CASTPGGLSSYEQYF
15 | TRBJ1-1 | TRBV20-1 | CSARGTGVGNTEAFF
16 | TRBJ1-4 | TRBV5-1 | CASSHAVGSPNEKLFF
15 | TRBJ1-2 | TRBV5-1 | CASSWQQGAKYGYTF
18 | TRBJ2-1 | TRBV5-6 | CASSRTRTSARGYNEQFF
11 | TRBJ2-3 | TRBV20-1 | CSASRMPTQYF
14 | TRBJ2-1 | TRBV11-2 | CASSGADGGNEQFF
16 | TRBJ2-3 | TRBV6-1 | CASSRGGAGGTDTQYF
15 | TRBJ2-5 | TRBV27 | CASSPNTGGGETQYF